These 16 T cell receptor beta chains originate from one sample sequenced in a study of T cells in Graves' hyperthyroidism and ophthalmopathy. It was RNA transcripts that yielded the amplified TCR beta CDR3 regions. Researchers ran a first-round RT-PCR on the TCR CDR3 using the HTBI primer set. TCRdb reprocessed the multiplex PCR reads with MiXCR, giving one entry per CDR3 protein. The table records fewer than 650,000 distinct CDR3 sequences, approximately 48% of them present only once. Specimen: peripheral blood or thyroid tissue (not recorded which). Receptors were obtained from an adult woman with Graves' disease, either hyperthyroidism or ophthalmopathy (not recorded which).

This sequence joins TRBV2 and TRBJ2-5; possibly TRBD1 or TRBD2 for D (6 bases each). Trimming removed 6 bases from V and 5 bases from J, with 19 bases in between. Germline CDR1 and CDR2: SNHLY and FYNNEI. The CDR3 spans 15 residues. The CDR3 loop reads CASRTGAGLIETQYF. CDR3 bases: TGTGCCAGCAGGACGGGGGCAGGGTTAATTGAGACCCAGTACTTC.

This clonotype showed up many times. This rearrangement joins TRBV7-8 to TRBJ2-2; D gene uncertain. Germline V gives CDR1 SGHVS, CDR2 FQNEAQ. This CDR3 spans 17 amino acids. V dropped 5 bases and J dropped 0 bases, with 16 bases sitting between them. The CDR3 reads CASSLRRLIANTGELFF. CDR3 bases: TGTGCCAGCAGCCTCCGTCGGTTAATAGCGAACACCGGGGAGCTGTTTTTT.

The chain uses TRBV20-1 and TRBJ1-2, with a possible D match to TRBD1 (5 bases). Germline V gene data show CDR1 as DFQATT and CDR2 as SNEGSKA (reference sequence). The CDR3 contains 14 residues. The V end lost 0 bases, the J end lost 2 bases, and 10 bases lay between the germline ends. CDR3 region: CSARDRTGNYGYTF. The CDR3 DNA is TGCAGTGCTAGAGATAGAACAGGAAACTATGGCTACACCTTC.

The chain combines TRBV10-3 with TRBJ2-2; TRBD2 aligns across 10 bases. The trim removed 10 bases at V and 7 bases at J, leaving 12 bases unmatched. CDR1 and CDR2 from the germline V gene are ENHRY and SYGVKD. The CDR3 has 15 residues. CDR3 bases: TGTGCCACCTCGCCGGCTAGCGGGAGTGACGGGGAGCTGTTTTTT. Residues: CATSPASGSDGELFF.

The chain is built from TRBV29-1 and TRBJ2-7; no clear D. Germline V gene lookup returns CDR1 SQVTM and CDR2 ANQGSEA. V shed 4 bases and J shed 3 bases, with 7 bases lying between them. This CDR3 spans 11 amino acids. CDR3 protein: CSVGEDYEQYF. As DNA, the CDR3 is TGCAGCGTTGGTGAGGACTACGAGCAGTACTTC.

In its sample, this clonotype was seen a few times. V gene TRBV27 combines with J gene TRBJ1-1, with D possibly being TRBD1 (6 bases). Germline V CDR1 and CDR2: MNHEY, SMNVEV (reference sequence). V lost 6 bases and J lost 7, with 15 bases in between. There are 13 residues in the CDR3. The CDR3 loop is CASSRSDRNEAFF. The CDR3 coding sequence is TGTGCCAGCAGCCGATCGGACAGAAATGAAGCTTTCTTT.

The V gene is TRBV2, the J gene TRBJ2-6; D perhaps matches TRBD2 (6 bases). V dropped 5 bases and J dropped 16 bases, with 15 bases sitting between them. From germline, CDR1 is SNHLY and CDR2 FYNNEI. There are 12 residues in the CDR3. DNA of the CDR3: TGTGCCAGCAGTAACTTGGACTACACGCTGACTTTC. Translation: CASSNLDYTLTF. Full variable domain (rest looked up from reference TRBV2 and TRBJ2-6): EPEVTQTPSHQVTQMGQEVILRCVPISNHLYFYWYRQILGQKVEFLVSFYNNEISEKSEIFDDQFSVERPDGSNFTLKIRSTKLEDSAMYFCASSNLDYTLTFGAGSRLTVL.

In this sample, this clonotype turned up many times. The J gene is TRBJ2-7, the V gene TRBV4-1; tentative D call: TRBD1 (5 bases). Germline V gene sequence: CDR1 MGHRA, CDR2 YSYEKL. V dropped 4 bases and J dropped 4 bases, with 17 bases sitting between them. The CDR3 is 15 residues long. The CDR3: CASSRTQAREYEQYF. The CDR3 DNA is TGCGCCAGCAGCCGTACACAGGCCAGGGAATACGAGCAGTACTTC.

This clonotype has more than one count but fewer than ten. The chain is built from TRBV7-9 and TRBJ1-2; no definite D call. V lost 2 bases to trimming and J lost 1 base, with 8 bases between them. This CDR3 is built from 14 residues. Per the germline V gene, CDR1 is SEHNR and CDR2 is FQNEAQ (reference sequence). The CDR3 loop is CASSLPTLNYGYTF. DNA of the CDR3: TGTGCCAGCAGCTTACCCACCCTTAACTATGGCTACACCTTC.

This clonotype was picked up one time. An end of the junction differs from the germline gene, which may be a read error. This CDR3 reads CASSRDENTVYF. The CDR3 coding sequence is TGTGCCAGCAGTCGGGACGAAAACACCGTATATTTT. The V call is TRBV2, the J call TRBJ1-3; possible D gene TRBD1, 5 bases. Germline V lookup: CDR1 SNHLY, CDR2 FYNNEI. The CDR3 runs to 12 residues.

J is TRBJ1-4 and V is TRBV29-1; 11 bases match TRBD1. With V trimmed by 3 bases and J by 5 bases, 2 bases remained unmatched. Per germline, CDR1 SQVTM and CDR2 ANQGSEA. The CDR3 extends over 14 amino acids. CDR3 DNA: TGCAGCGTTGACGGACAGGGGGCGAATGAAAAACTGTTTTTT. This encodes CSVDGQGANEKLFF.

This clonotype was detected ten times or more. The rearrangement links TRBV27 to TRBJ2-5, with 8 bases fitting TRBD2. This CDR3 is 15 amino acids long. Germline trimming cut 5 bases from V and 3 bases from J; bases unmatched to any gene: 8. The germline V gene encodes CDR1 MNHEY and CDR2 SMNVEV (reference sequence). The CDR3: CASSPRRAGEETQYF. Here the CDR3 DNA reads TGTGCCAGCAGTCCCCGTAGAGCGGGAGAAGAGACCCAGTACTTC.

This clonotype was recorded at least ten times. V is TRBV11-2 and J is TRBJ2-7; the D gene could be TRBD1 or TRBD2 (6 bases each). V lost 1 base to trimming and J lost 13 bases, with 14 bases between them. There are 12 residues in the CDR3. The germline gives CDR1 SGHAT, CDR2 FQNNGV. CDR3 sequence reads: CASSLVLGGEYF. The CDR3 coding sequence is TGTGCCAGCAGCTTAGTTTTGGGGGGCGAATACTTC.

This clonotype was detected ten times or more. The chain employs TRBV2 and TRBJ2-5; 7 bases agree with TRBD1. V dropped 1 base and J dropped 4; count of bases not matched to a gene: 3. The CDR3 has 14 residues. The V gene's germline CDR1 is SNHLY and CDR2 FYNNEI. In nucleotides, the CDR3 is TGTGCCAGCAGTGAAGAGAGGGGGCTAGAGACCCAGTACTTC. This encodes CASSEERGLETQYF.

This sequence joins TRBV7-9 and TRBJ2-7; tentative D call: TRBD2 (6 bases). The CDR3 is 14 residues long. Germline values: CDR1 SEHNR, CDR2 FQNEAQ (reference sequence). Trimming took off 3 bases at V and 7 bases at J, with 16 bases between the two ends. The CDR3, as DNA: TGTGCCAGCAGCTTTGGGAGCGGGTCCGGGGAGCAGTACTTC. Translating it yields CASSFGSGSGEQYF.

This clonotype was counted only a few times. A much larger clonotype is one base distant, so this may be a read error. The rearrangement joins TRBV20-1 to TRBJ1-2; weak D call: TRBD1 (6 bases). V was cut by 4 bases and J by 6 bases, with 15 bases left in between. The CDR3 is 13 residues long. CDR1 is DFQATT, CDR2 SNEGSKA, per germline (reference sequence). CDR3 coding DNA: TGCAGTGCTAACCGGGACACATATCATGGCTACACCTTC. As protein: CSANRDTYHGYTF.